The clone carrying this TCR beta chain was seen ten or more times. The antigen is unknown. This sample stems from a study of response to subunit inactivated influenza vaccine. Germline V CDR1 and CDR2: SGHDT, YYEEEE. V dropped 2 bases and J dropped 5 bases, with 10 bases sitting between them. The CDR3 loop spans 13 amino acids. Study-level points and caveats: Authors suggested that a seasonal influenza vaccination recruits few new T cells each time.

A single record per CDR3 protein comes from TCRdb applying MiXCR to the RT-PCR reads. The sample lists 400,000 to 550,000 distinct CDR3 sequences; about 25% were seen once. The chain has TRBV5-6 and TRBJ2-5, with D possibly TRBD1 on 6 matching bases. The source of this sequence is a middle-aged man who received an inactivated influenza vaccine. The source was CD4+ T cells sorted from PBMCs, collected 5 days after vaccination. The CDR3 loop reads CASSFSRGETQYF. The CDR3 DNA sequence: TGTGCCAGCAGCTTCTCCAGGGGTGAGACCCAGTACTTC.